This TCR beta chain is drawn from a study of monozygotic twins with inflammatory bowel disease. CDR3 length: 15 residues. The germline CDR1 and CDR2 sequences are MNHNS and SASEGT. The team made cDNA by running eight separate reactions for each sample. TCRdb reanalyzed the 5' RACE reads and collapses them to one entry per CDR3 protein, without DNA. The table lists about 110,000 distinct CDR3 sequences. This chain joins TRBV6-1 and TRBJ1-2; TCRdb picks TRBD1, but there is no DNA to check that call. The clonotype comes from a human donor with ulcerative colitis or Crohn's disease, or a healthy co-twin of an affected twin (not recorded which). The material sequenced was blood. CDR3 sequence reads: CASRLDFRDSYGYTF.